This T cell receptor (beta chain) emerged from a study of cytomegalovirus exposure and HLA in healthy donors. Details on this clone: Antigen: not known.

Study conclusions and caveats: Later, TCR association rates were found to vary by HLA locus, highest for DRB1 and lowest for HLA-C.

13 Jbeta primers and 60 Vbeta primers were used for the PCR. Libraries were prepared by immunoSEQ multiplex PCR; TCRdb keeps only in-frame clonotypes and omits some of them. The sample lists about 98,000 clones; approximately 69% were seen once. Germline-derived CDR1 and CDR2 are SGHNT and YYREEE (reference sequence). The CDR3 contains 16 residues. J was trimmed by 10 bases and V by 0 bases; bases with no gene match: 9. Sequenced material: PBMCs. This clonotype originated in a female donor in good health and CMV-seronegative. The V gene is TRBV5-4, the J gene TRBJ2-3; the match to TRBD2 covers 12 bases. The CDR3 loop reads CASSLGGASGGAAQYF. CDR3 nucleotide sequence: TGTGCCAGCAGCTTGGGCGGGGCTAGCGGGGGGGCGGCGCAGTATTTT.